This is a list of T cell receptor beta chains from one sample in a study of T cells in Graves' hyperthyroidism and ophthalmopathy. TCRdb redid the calling of the multiplex PCR reads with MiXCR, one entry per CDR3 protein. The data contain 450,000 to 550,000 distinct CDR3 sequences, roughly 24% of them seen just once; the ten biggest clones take up around 11%. Sequenced: blood. These receptors came from a woman aged 25 to 45 with Graves' ophthalmopathy. CDR3s include the opening cysteine and the closing phenylalanine or tryptophan. A D gene is named only where the DNA matches it firmly. The size of a clone is reported for some rows only, either as once, few or many, or as a class for expanded clones.

>.|TRBJ2-7|many|TRBV9
CASSLHGGQDFYEQYF
TGTGCCAGCAGCCTACATGGAGGGCAGGACTTCTACGAGCAGTACTTC
>TRBD1|TRBJ2-7|many|TRBV6-2/TRBV6-3
CASSYPGTGRPYEQYF
TGTGCCAGCAGTTACCCGGGGACAGGGCGTCCCTACGAGCAGTACTTC
>.|TRBJ1-1|.|TRBV14
CASSQDLRVGEAFF
TGTGCCAGCAGCCAAGATCTAAGGGTAGGAGAAGCTTTCTTT
>.|TRBJ1-2|.|TRBV18
CASSSRASGDGYTF
TGTGCCAGCTCATCAAGGGCAAGTGGAGATGGCTACACCTTC
>.|TRBJ2-7|few|TRBV15
CATSRDRVQGSYEQYF
TGTGCCACCAGCAGAGATCGTGTGCAAGGGTCCTACGAGCAGTACTTC
>.|TRBJ1-2|few|TRBV24-1
CATSGGYGYTF
TGTGCCACCAGTGGCGGTTATGGCTACACCTTC
>.|TRBJ2-5|.|TRBV7-9
CASSLDADLGTQYF
TGTGCCAGCAGCTTAGATGCGGACCTTGGGACCCAGTACTTC
>.|TRBJ1-1|many|TRBV25-1
CASSDQDRSTEAFF
TGTGCCAGCAGTGACCAAGACCGAAGCACTGAAGCTTTCTTT
>.|TRBJ2-5|many|TRBV28
CASSLPTTARETQYF
TGTGCCAGCAGTTTGCCGACTACTGCACGGGAGACCCAGTACTTC
>.|TRBJ2-2|.|TRBV19
CASSMGSEWITGELFF
TGTGCCAGTAGTATGGGGAGCGAGTGGATCACCGGGGAGCTGTTTTTT
>.|TRBJ1-2|.|TRBV18
CASSPLRTASGYTF
TGTGCCAGCTCACCACTACGGACAGCCAGCGGCTACACCTTC
>TRBD1|TRBJ2-7|.|TRBV28
CASSAWTGGRGEQYF
TGTGCCAGCAGTGCGTGGACAGGGGGCCGGGGAGAGCAGTACTTC
>TRBD1|TRBJ2-2|many|TRBV6-1
CASRNPTGAANTGELFF
TGTGCCAGCAGGAATCCTACAGGGGCCGCGAACACCGGGGAGCTGTTTTTT
>.|TRBJ2-7|.|TRBV13
CASSLVLSEQYF
TGTGCCAGCAGCTTAGTATTAAGCGAGCAGTACTTC
>.|TRBJ2-7|.|TRBV10-3
CAISPGLTYEQYF
TGTGCCATCAGCCCGGGACTGACCTACGAGCAGTACTTC
>.|TRBJ2-2|many|TRBV29-1
CSVPRDSSNGELFF
TGCAGTGTACCGCGGGACTCCAGTAACGGGGAGCTGTTTTTT
>.|TRBJ1-5|few|TRBV12-3/TRBV12-4
CASSLHSQPQHF
TGTGCCAGCAGTTTACATAGTCAGCCCCAGCATTTT
>.|TRBJ1-2|few|TRBV20-1
CSARGVGLGGYTF
TGCAGTGCTAGAGGAGTGGGGCTCGGGGGCTACACCTTC
>.|TRBJ2-7|few|TRBV5-1
CASRYTGTYEQYF
TGCGCCAGCAGATATACAGGGACGTACGAGCAGTACTTC
>TRBD1|TRBJ2-7|once|TRBV5-1
CASCLGGTGGNYEQYF
TGCGCCAGCTGCTTGGGCGGGACAGGAGGGAACTACGAGCAGTACTTC
>TRBD1|TRBJ1-5|.|TRBV20-1
CSARDLYRGKNQPQHF
TGCAGTGCTAGAGATCTCTACAGGGGCAAAAATCAGCCCCAGCATTTT
>TRBD1|TRBJ1-1|many|TRBV20-1
CSADDRGMNTEAFF
TGCAGTGCCGATGACAGGGGGATGAACACTGAAGCTTTCTTT
>TRBD2|TRBJ2-5|few|TRBV20-1
CSATIRTSGQETQYF
TGCAGTGCTACGATCCGGACTAGCGGCCAAGAGACCCAGTACTTC
>.|TRBJ1-5|.|TRBV12-3/TRBV12-4
CASSSGLRFNQPQHF
TGTGCCAGCAGTTCAGGACTGCGGTTCAATCAGCCCCAGCATTTT
>.|TRBJ1-2|once|TRBV6-1
CASFRGGYGYTF
TGTGCCAGTTTCCGAGGGGGATATGGCTACACCTTC
>TRBD1|TRBJ2-2|.|TRBV6-1
CASSELILQGAHTGELFF
TGTGCCAGCAGTGAATTGATTCTTCAGGGGGCGCACACCGGGGAGCTGTTTTTT
>.|TRBJ2-7|.|TRBV4-2
CASSQDTGGPYEQYF
TGTGCCAGCAGCCAAGATACTGGCGGACCCTACGAGCAGTACTTC
>.|TRBJ1-1|few|TRBV12-3/TRBV12-4
CASRCGPLNLAFF
TGTGCCAGCAGATGCGGGCCCTTAAATTTAGCTTTCTTT
>TRBD1|TRBJ2-5|few|TRBV12-3/TRBV12-4
CAITRQGRETQYF
TGTGCCATTACGAGACAGGGAAGAGAGACCCAGTACTTC
>.|TRBJ1-1|many|TRBV12-3/TRBV12-4
CASSSRTAEWVEAFF
TGTGCCAGCAGTTCCAGGACAGCTGAATGGGTTGAAGCTTTCTTT
>TRBD1|TRBJ1-2|many|TRBV19
CASSLPPWTGGNYGYTF
TGTGCCAGTAGTCTTCCCCCATGGACAGGGGGGAACTATGGCTACACCTTC
>.|TRBJ1-2|.|TRBV18
CASSPPGGDYGYTF
TGTGCCAGCTCACCACCGGGGGGCGACTATGGCTACACCTTC
>.|TRBJ1-2|many|TRBV11-2
CASREYGYTF
TGTGCCAGCCGAGAGTATGGCTACACCTTC
>.|TRBJ1-1|many|TRBV20-1
CSARGSWGGTEAFF
TGCAGTGCTAGAGGTTCTTGGGGAGGCACTGAAGCTTTCTTT
>.|TRBJ1-2|many|TRBV6-2/TRBV6-3
CASSQNTQLGGYTF
TGTGCCAGCAGTCAGAATACCCAGTTGGGTGGCTACACCTTC
>.|TRBJ1-1|.|TRBV7-2
CASSSGRGGTEAFF
TGTGCCAGCAGCTCGGGACGGGGTGGCACTGAAGCTTTCTTT
>.|TRBJ2-5|many|TRBV6-1
CASAYQETQYF
TGTGCCAGCGCGTACCAAGAGACCCAGTACTTC
>TRBD2|TRBJ2-4|.|TRBV7-8
CASSLAGGLAAIQYF
TGTGCCAGCAGCTTAGCGGGGGGACTAGCTGCCATTCAGTACTTC
>.|TRBJ2-2|many|TRBV20-1
CSARVGNTGELFF
TGCAGTGCTAGGGTCGGGAACACCGGGGAGCTGTTTTTT
>TRBD1|TRBJ2-7|few|TRBV20-1
CSAGLADRDSYEQYF
TGCAGTGCTGGCTTGGCCGACAGGGATTCCTACGAGCAGTACTTC
>.|TRBJ2-5|few|TRBV18
CASLASLQETQYF
TGTGCCAGCTTGGCCAGCCTCCAAGAGACCCAGTACTTC
>.|TRBJ1-2|many|TRBV3-1
CASSQVQQNNYGYTF
TGTGCCAGCAGCCAAGTACAGCAGAATAACTATGGCTACACCTTC
>TRBD1|TRBJ1-2|many|TRBV20-1
CSARDWDSVNYGYTF
TGCAGTGCTAGAGATTGGGACAGCGTTAACTATGGCTACACCTTC
>.|TRBJ2-5|.|TRBV6-1
CASKSSVETQYF
TGTGCCAGCAAGTCTAGCGTGGAGACCCAGTACTTC
>.|TRBJ1-1|.|TRBV19
CASSGGFGQSQMNTEAFF
TGTGCCAGTAGTGGAGGATTCGGACAGTCCCAAATGAACACTGAAGCTTTCTTT
>.|TRBJ2-7|many|TRBV7-2
CASSEGLLSSYEQYF
TGTGCCAGCAGCGAGGGACTCTTAAGCTCCTACGAGCAGTACTTC
>.|TRBJ2-7|.|TRBV7-2
CASSAPGLSYEQYF
TGTGCCAGCAGCGCCCCGGGACTTTCGTACGAGCAGTACTTC
>.|TRBJ1-5|many|TRBV6-1
CATKRDYTGPDQPQHF
TGTGCCACCAAGAGAGACTATACAGGGCCCGATCAGCCCCAGCATTTT
>.|TRBJ2-7|many|TRBV6-2/TRBV6-3
CASSPRADFSYEQYF
TGTGCCAGCAGCCCAAGGGCGGATTTCTCCTACGAGCAGTACTTC
>.|TRBJ1-1|many|TRBV19
CASSIPVRNTEAFF
TGTGCCAGTAGTATACCGGTCCGGAACACTGAAGCTTTCTTT
>TRBD1|TRBJ2-7|many|TRBV6-5
CASSYFRQGNYEQYF
TGTGCCAGCAGTTACTTCAGACAGGGGAACTACGAGCAGTACTTC
>.|TRBJ2-7|.|TRBV5-1
CASSSSGRVSYEQYF
TGCGCCAGCAGCTCCTCAGGGAGAGTCTCCTACGAGCAGTACTTC
>.|TRBJ2-7|few|TRBV6-1
CASTGTYGQYF
TGTGCCAGCACGGGAACCTACGGGCAGTACTTC
>.|TRBJ1-3|many|TRBV12-3/TRBV12-4
CASSFIGRSGNTIYF
TGTGCCAGCAGTTTCATAGGTCGGTCTGGAAACACCATATATTTT
>.|TRBJ2-4|.|TRBV29-1
CSVEGGNIQYF
TGCAGCGTTGAAGGGGGGAACATTCAGTACTTC
>TRBD2|TRBJ2-2|.|TRBV7-7
CASSLLAGRTGELCF
TGTGCTAGCAGCTTACTAGCGGGGCGGACCGGGGAGCTGTGTTTT
>TRBD1|TRBJ1-2|many|TRBV6-5
CASRAGGDGYTF
TGTGCCAGCAGAGCAGGGGGGGATGGCTACACCTTC
>TRBD2|TRBJ2-7|.|TRBV27
CASSKERGGSYEQYF
TGTGCCAGCAGTAAGGAGCGGGGGGGCTCCTACGAGCAGTACTTC
>.|TRBJ2-5|few|TRBV12-3/TRBV12-4
CASSPRGAEQETQYF
TGTGCCAGCAGTCCCCGCGGGGCAGAACAAGAGACCCAGTACTTC